Below are 26 T cell receptor beta chains sequenced from a single sample in a study of post-analysis software for immune sequencing data. Their antigen targets remain unknown. Study-wide results and limits: Higher frequency in patients than in controls was seen for about five TRBV segments, with TRBV5-6, TRBV5-1 and TRBV20-1 among them.

Unique-molecular-identifier-tagged TCR beta cDNA libraries were used. Using its own MiXCR run on the PCR reads, TCRdb lists one record per CDR3 protein. The table shows about 820,000 distinct CDR3 sequences, with roughly half occurring only once. Input material: blood. The source of these receptors is a girl aged 5-17 years with multiple sclerosis.

This clonotype was observed a handful of times. The chain employs TRBV20-1 and TRBJ2-4; D perhaps matches TRBD2 (6 bases). V lost 3 bases, J lost 7 bases, and 7 bases lay in between. Germline CDR1 DFQATT, CDR2 SNEGSKA (reference sequence). The CDR3 runs 11 residues. CDR3 sequence reads: CSARGLNIQYF. The CDR3 region has the DNA TGCAGTGCTAGGGGACTTAACATTCAGTACTTC.

This chain connects TRBV11-2 to TRBJ1-2; no reliable D call. Trimming cost V 0 bases and J 8 bases, with 16 bases left between them. The CDR3 contains 15 residues. CDR1 SGHAT and CDR2 FQNNGV come from the germline V gene. The DNA of the CDR3 is TGTGCCAGCAGCTTAGATACGGGATTTAACCACGGCTACACCTTC. Translated, it gives CASSLDTGFNHGYTF.

To note about this clonotype: The junction differs from germline at one of its ends, possibly a read error. The chain is built from TRBV15 and TRBJ2-6; D uncertain. From germline, CDR1 is LNHNV and CDR2 YYDKDF (reference sequence). This CDR3 has 16 amino acids. This CDR3 reads CAASRDGISGANVLTF. The CDR3, as DNA: TGTGCCGCCAGCAGAGACGGAATCTCTGGGGCCAACGTCCTGACTTTC.

The chain employs TRBV3-1 and TRBJ2-5; no clear D. The DNA matches TRBJ2-7 better at its end, which makes the J call doubtful. Germline V CDR1 and CDR2: LGHDT, YNNKEL (reference sequence). This CDR3 contains 14 residues. CDR3: CASSRMGQAYEQYF. The CDR3, as DNA: TGTGCCAGCAGCCGGATGGGTCAGGCCTACGAGCAGTACTTC.

The genes are TRBV3-1 and TRBJ2-1; D possibly corresponds to TRBD1 (6 bases). The CDR3 runs 15 residues. V was pared by 0 bases and J by 4 bases, with 10 bases between. Germline V gene lookup returns CDR1 LGHDT and CDR2 YNNKEL (reference sequence). The CDR3 here is CASSQDSGQYNEQFF. The CDR3 DNA reads as TGTGCCAGCAGCCAAGATTCCGGACAGTACAATGAGCAGTTCTTC.

This clonotype showed up many times. The rearrangement links TRBV15 to TRBJ2-6, with D perhaps matching TRBD1 (6 bases). This CDR3 is 16 amino acids long. The V gene's germline CDR1 is LNHNV and CDR2 YYDKDF (reference sequence). V was trimmed by 3 bases and J by 0 bases, leaving 9 bases between them. The DNA of the CDR3 is TGTGCCACCAGCAGGGTGACAGGCTCTGGGGCCAACGTCCTGACTTTC. Translated, it gives CATSRVTGSGANVLTF.

The genes are TRBV7-7 and TRBJ2-5, with D maybe TRBD2 (5 bases). Germline V gene lookup returns CDR1 SSHAT and CDR2 FNYEAQ (reference sequence). The length of the CDR3 is 15 residues. V lost 11 bases, J lost 1 base, and 20 bases lay in between. The CDR3 DNA is TGTGCCCCTCTTAGAGTTGTGGCGGGCCAAGAGACCCAGTACTTC. Protein product: CAPLRVVAGQETQYF.

The chain links TRBV7-9 to TRBJ2-7, with no clear D. Trimming took off 3 bases at V and 6 bases at J, with 6 bases between the two ends. Germline CDR1 is SEHNR and CDR2 is FQNEAQ (reference sequence). The CDR3 length is 11 residues. CDR3 loop: CASSFLSEQYF. In DNA, the CDR3 is TGTGCCAGCAGCTTCCTCTCCGAGCAGTACTTC.

CDR3 in DNA: TGCGCCAGCAAAGTGACCCTGGGGGGGAACACTGAAGCTTTCTTT. Protein product: CASKVTLGGNTEAFF. J is TRBJ1-1 and V is TRBV5-1, with a weak D call TRBD1 (5 bases). Trimming cost V 6 bases and J 1 base, with 16 bases left between them. The CDR3 runs 15 residues. CDR1 SGHRS and CDR2 YFSETQ come from the germline V gene.

V gene TRBV5-1 combines with J gene TRBJ2-1, with D hard to call. Per the germline V gene, CDR1 is SGHRS and CDR2 is YFSETQ. This CDR3 region has 12 residues. Trimming took 6 bases from V and 5 from J, leaving 9 bases between them. DNA for the CDR3: TGCGCCAGCAAGGGAACCAACAATGAGCAGTTCTTC. It specifies CASKGTNNEQFF.

The V gene is TRBV27, the J gene TRBJ2-3; 12 bases map to TRBD2. The CDR3 length is 14 residues. Germline V gives CDR1 MNHEY, CDR2 SMNVEV (reference sequence). Trimming took 7 bases from V and 4 from J; bases not matched to a gene: 3. The CDR3 DNA reads TGTGCCAGCAAACTAGCGGGGGGCCCAGATACGCAGTATTTT. Its protein product is CASKLAGGPDTQYF.

The rearrangement links TRBV7-9 to TRBJ1-1; D remains ambiguous. CDR1 and CDR2 from the germline V gene are SEHNR and FQNEAQ (reference sequence). The V and J ends lost 5 bases and 3 bases respectively, with 10 bases between them. The CDR3 consists of 13 residues. The DNA for the CDR3 is TGTGCCAGCAGCGGTCCACTTGACACTGAAGCTTTCTTT. It specifies CASSGPLDTEAFF. Together with reference TRBV7-9 and TRBJ1-1, the CDR3 gives the full variable domain: DTGVSQNPRHKITKRGQNVTFRCDPISEHNRLYWYRQTLGQGPEFLTYFQNEAQLEKSRLLSDRFSAERPKGSFSTLEIQRTEQGDSAMYLCASSGPLDTEAFFGQGTRLTVV.

The chain has TRBV7-2 and TRBJ2-7; D unclear. CDR3 length equals 13 residues. V shed 7 bases and J shed 4 bases, with 14 bases lying between them. Germline CDR1 and CDR2: SGHTA and FQGNSA. The CDR3 loop is CASTPPGHYEQYF. CDR3 nucleotides: TGTGCCAGCACCCCGCCCGGGCATTACGAGCAGTACTTC.

J is TRBJ2-5 and V is TRBV3-1; no firm D call. The DNA end lines up better with TRBJ2-7; the J call may be wrong. The germline CDR1 and CDR2 sequences are LGHDT and YNNKEL (reference sequence). The CDR3 runs 13 residues. The chain's CDR3 is CASSQGGTNEQYF. CDR3 bases: TGTGCCAGCAGCCAAGGAGGAACCAACGAGCAGTACTTC.

The chain combines TRBV6-1 with TRBJ1-1; D gene ambiguous. Germline V CDR1 and CDR2: MNHNS, SASEGT. The length of the CDR3 is 17 residues. The V gene lost 5 bases and the J gene lost 3 bases, with 22 bases spanning the gap. In DNA, the CDR3 is TGTGCCAGCAGTCGTAGGGCCCCGGGGTCAATGTACACTGAAGCTTTCTTT. Amino acid sequence: CASSRRAPGSMYTEAFF.

V gene TRBV7-6 combines with J gene TRBJ1-6; 11 bases agree with TRBD1. J gave up 10 bases and V 4 bases, and 3 bases lay outside the gene matches. Germline V gene sequence: CDR1 SGHVS, CDR2 FNYEAQ. The length of the CDR3 is 14 residues. CDR3 DNA: TGTGCCAGCAGCTCCGGGACAGGGGGATCACCCCTCCACTTT. Its protein product is CASSSGTGGSPLHF. Full variable domain (remainder filled in from reference TRBV7-6 and TRBJ1-6): GAGVSQSPRYKVTKRGQDVALRCDPISGHVSLYWYRQALGQGPEFLTYFNYEAQQDKSGLPNDRFSAERPEGSISTLTIQRTEQRDSAMYRCASSSGTGGSPLHFGNGTRLTVT.

The chain employs TRBV7-9 and TRBJ2-7; 10 nucleotides match TRBD1. The CDR3 is 14 amino acids. Trimming cost V 4 bases and J 5 bases; bases outside gene matches: 5. In germline, CDR1 is SEHNR, CDR2 FQNEAQ (reference sequence). CDR3 sequence (DNA): TGTGCCAGCAGCTCCTGGACAGGGGGGCACGAGCAGTACTTC. Its protein product is CASSSWTGGHEQYF.

The rearrangement links TRBV20-1 to TRBJ2-1, with TRBD2 matching 10 bases. V gave up 4 bases and J gave up 11 bases; unmatched junction bases: 11. Germline lookup yields CDR1 DFQATT and CDR2 SNEGSKA (reference sequence). CDR3 length equals 14 residues. In DNA, the CDR3 is TGCAGTGCTACCCTTAGCGGGAGGTCTACAAAGCAGTTCTTC. The encoded protein is CSATLSGRSTKQFF.

This chain connects TRBV20-1 to TRBJ2-5; D is ambiguous. This CDR3 region has 13 residues. Trimming pared 0 bases from V and 11 bases from J, leaving 16 bases between. Germline V lookup: CDR1 DFQATT, CDR2 SNEGSKA (reference sequence). The CDR3 DNA sequence: TGCAGTGCTAGAGATCTTCGGGTTGGAGAGCAGTACTTC. This translates into CSARDLRVGEQYF.

The V call is TRBV20-1, the J call TRBJ2-7; a possible D gene is TRBD2 (5 bases). Per germline, CDR1 DFQATT and CDR2 SNEGSKA (reference sequence). The germline V and J ends were trimmed by 3 bases and 4 bases, with 13 bases remaining between them. The CDR3 loop spans 13 amino acids. CDR3 residues: CSASVRGRYEQYF. CDR3 DNA sequence: TGCAGTGCTAGTGTCCGGGGTCGGTACGAGCAGTACTTC.

This clonotype was found once. This rearrangement joins TRBV27 to TRBJ2-3; D not certain. This CDR3 has 13 amino acids. From germline, CDR1 is MNHEY and CDR2 SMNVEV (reference sequence). V lost 2 bases to trimming and J lost 5 bases, with 8 bases between them. CDR3 in DNA: TGTGCCAGCAGTTTAGGCGCGCAAGATACGCAGTATTTT. Protein sequence: CASSLGAQDTQYF.

The chain employs TRBV27 and TRBJ2-1; TRBD2 aligns across 13 bases. There are 19 residues in the CDR3. The germline gives CDR1 MNHEY, CDR2 SMNVEV (reference sequence). V was pared by 0 bases and J by 4 bases, with 9 bases of the junction left unmatched. The CDR3 nucleotides are TGTGCCAGCAGTTTATCACCCTCAACTAGCGGGAGGGCATACAATGAGCAGTTCTTC. Its protein is CASSLSPSTSGRAYNEQFF.

The chain employs TRBV29-1 and TRBJ1-2; the match to TRBD1 covers 7 bases. After removal of 7 bases from V and 5 bases from J, the junction contained 4 bases not matched to a gene. CDR1 is SQVTM and CDR2 is ANQGSEA in the germline V gene. The CDR3 consists of 11 residues. In DNA form, the CDR3 reads TGCAGCGACGACAGGGTGTATGGCTACACCTTC. Protein sequence: CSDDRVYGYTF.

The chain recombines TRBV7-2 with TRBJ2-3, with D possibly matching TRBD2 (5 bases). Germline loops: CDR1 SGHTA, CDR2 FQGNSA. V was clipped by 4 bases and J by 9 bases, with 14 bases between them. CDR3 length: 13 residues. The CDR3 protein is CASSYRRGGTQYF. The CDR3 DNA reads as TGTGCCAGCAGCTACCGACGGGGTGGGACGCAGTATTTT.

This clonotype has a handful of counts. The V call is TRBV9, the J call TRBJ2-5; 9 bases map to TRBD1. V lost 0 bases and J lost 0; bases outside the gene matches: 6. This CDR3 is built from 17 residues. Germline lookup yields CDR1 SGDLS and CDR2 YYNGEE. CDR3 DNA: TGTGCCAGCAGCGTAGCTGACAGGGGGTCGAACCAAGAGACCCAGTACTTC. The encoded protein is CASSVADRGSNQETQYF.

CDR3 in amino acids: CASSSTSGSGNEQFF. The DNA for the CDR3 is TGTGCCAGCAGCTCGACTAGCGGGAGTGGAAATGAGCAGTTCTTC. This rearrangement joins TRBV7-2 to TRBJ2-1; 12 bases are a match to TRBD2. Germline assignment: CDR1 SGHTA and CDR2 FQGNSA. After removal of 4 bases from V and 7 bases from J, the junction contained 5 bases not matched to a gene. The CDR3 is 15 amino acids.